These 30 T cell receptor beta chains came from one sample sequenced in a study of metastatic and nonmetastatic thyroid tumors. TCRdb re-called the PCR reads through MiXCR. The table includes more than 25,000 clones, 7% to 9% detected once. No treatment of any kind had been given to any patient before thyroid surgery. Material for sequencing was blood. The receptors come from a female donor with papillary thyroid cancer or a benign thyroid nodule (not recorded which). Some clones in this sample may be carry-over from other donors' samples.

This clone was recorded a few times. This sequence may be a read error, since a much larger clone differs from it by one base. Different DNA sequences within this sample yield the same CDR3. This chain joins TRBV10-3 and TRBJ1-1, with 7 positions matching TRBD1. This CDR3 comprises 15 residues. The germline gives CDR1 ENHRY, CDR2 SYGVKD. The DNA of the CDR3 is TGTGCCATCAGTGAGTTTGTGACAGGGAACACCGAAGCTTTCTTT. Amino acids: CAISEFVTGNTEAFF.

This clone was seen repeatedly, ten times or more. The chain carries TRBV10-3 and TRBJ1-4; no clear D gene. The CDR3 sequence is 15 residues long. Germline V gene lookup returns CDR1 ENHRY and CDR2 SYGVKD. Trimming took 2 bases from V and 7 from J, leaving 14 bases between them. CDR3 loop: CAISERSLGGEKLFF. CDR3 in DNA: TGTGCCATCAGTGAGAGGTCCCTGGGAGGTGAAAAACTGTTTTTT.

This clone was counted ten times or more. This chain links TRBV12-3 or TRBV12-4 with TRBJ1-1; 7 bases map to TRBD1. The ends lost 6 bases at V and 6 bases at J; junction bases unmatched: 7. This CDR3 spans 13 amino acids. CDR3 nucleotides: TGTGCCAGCAGCCTAGACAGGGCTGCTGAAGCTTTCTTT. Encoded protein: CASSLDRAAEAFF.

This clone was seen at least ten times. The chain combines TRBV20-1 with TRBJ2-4; perhaps TRBD2 as D (6 bases). CDR1 and CDR2 (germline): DFQATT, SNEGSKA (reference sequence). The V end was cut by 4 bases, the J end by 8 bases, with 15 bases between. The CDR3 spans 13 residues. In DNA form, the CDR3 reads TGCAGTGCTAACCGGTACGGGGGTGACATTCAGTACTTC. It is translated as CSANRYGGDIQYF.

The table lists this clone with many counts. CDR3 in DNA: TGCGCCAGCAGCTTGTACGGGATGGGGTCCAACAATGAGCAGTTCTTC. It yields the protein CASSLYGMGSNNEQFF. The J gene is TRBJ2-1, the V gene TRBV5-1; maybe TRBD2 (5 bases). The CDR3 covers 16 residues. Trimming cost V 1 base and J 5 bases, with 16 bases left between them. Germline V CDR1 and CDR2: SGHRS, YFSETQ.

In its sample, this clone was seen a few times. The junction shows a germline mismatch at one end, possibly a read error. The chain joins TRBV28 to TRBJ2-7; 8 positions match TRBD2. There are 16 residues in the CDR3. Germline assignment: CDR1 MDHEN and CDR2 SYDVKM. The CDR3 spells CSSSIGTRWGGYEQYF. The CDR3 DNA sequence: TGTTCCAGCAGCATTGGGACTAGGTGGGGAGGCTACGAGCAGTACTTC.

This clone was found many times. The chain recombines TRBV24-1 with TRBJ2-5; maybe TRBD2 (5 bases). Trimming shortened V by 0 bases and J by 5 bases, and 18 bases separated the two germline ends. This CDR3 region has 17 residues. Germline V gene lookup returns CDR1 KGHDR and CDR2 SFDVKD. The CDR3 is CATSDLGPAGDLETQYF. For the CDR3, the DNA is TGTGCCACCAGTGATTTGGGACCGGCCGGGGATTTGGAGACCCAGTACTTC.

There are many counts of this clone. This rearrangement joins TRBV6-2 or TRBV6-3 to TRBJ2-7; D not resolved. Per germline, CDR1 MNHEY and CDR2 SVGEGT. V was cut by 1 base and J by 0 bases, with 1 base left in between. The CDR3 consists of 12 residues. CDR3 residues: CASSYYSYEQYF. Written as DNA, the CDR3 is TGTGCCAGCAGTTACTACTCCTACGAGCAGTACTTC.

At least ten counts were recorded for this clone. The chain employs TRBV20-1 and TRBJ1-2; D uncertain. Trimming took 5 bases from V and 4 from J, leaving 11 bases between them. CDR1 is DFQATT and CDR2 is SNEGSKA in the germline V gene (reference sequence). The CDR3 length is 12 residues. This CDR3 reads CSARPRTYGYTF. CDR3 in DNA: TGCAGTGCTCGTCCAAGGACCTATGGCTACACCTTC.

This clone was seen ten or more times. The chain is built from TRBV2 and TRBJ2-7, with TRBD2 as a possible D gene (5 bases). The germline V gene has CDR1 SNHLY and CDR2 FYNNEI. V lost 7 bases and J lost 2, with 15 bases in between. This CDR3 has 14 amino acids. The CDR3 sequence: CASKWRPGTYEQYF. The DNA of the CDR3 is TGTGCCAGCAAATGGCGGCCCGGGACCTACGAGCAGTACTTC.

This clone was counted at least ten times. V is TRBV18 and J is TRBJ2-7, with D uncertain. Germline V gene data show CDR1 as KGHSH and CDR2 as LQKENI. The CDR3 is 13 amino acids. The germline V and J ends were trimmed by 2 bases and 3 bases, with 8 bases remaining between them. CDR3 nucleotide sequence: TGTGCCAGCTCACCAGGGCCAAACTACGAGCAGTACTTC. It yields the protein CASSPGPNYEQYF.

This clone occurred once. V is TRBV18 and J is TRBJ2-3; 7 bases line up with TRBD1. The junction had 5 bases not matched to a gene; V was cut back by 2 bases and J by 6 bases. The length of the CDR3 is 14 residues. Germline CDR1 is KGHSH and CDR2 is LQKENI. The CDR3 sequence is CASSPRGRGDTQYF. CDR3 DNA sequence: TGTGCCAGCTCACCAAGGGGGCGCGGGGATACGCAGTATTTT.

Comment on this clone: A clone one base away is much larger, so this may be a read error. The chain couples TRBV11-2 to TRBJ2-1; D unclear. This CDR3 is built from 15 residues. The V gene lost 2 bases and the J gene lost 2 bases, with 10 bases spanning the gap. CDR1 and CDR2 (germline): SGHAT, FQNNGV. CDR3 DNA sequence: TGTGCCAGCAGCTTAAGGGCATCCCCCTACAATGAGCAGTTCTTC. Translated: CASSLRASPYNEQFF.

This clone was counted many times. The chain has TRBV3-1 and TRBJ2-1; possibly TRBD1 for D (7 bases). The CDR3 has 15 residues. Trimming took 3 bases from V and 8 from J, leaving 17 bases between them. Germline loops: CDR1 LGHDT, CDR2 YNNKEL (reference sequence). CDR3 sequence: CASSQSNRGLYEQFF. The CDR3 DNA sequence: TGTGCCAGCAGCCAGTCCAACAGGGGACTCTATGAGCAGTTCTTC.

This clone was counted many times. The genes are TRBV15 and TRBJ1-1; D not certain. The germline V gene has CDR1 LNHNV and CDR2 YYDKDF (reference sequence). The V end was cut by 3 bases, the J end by 8 bases, with 7 bases between. The CDR3 is made up of 11 amino acids. The CDR3 sequence is CATSRHGEAFF. The CDR3 DNA sequence: TGTGCCACCAGCAGGCATGGGGAAGCTTTCTTT. Filled out from reference TRBV15 and TRBJ1-1, the complete variable domain reads DAMVIQNPRYQVTQFGKPVTLSCSQTLNHNVMYWYQQKSSQAPKLLFHYYDKDFNNEADTPDNFQSRRPNTSFCFLDIRSPGLGDTAMYLCATSRHGEAFFGQGTRLTVV.

This clone occurred many times. This chain joins TRBV6-1 and TRBJ2-1; a possible D gene is TRBD1 (5 bases). Trimming removed 6 bases from V and 2 bases from J, with 11 bases in between. Germline V gene data show CDR1 as MNHNS and CDR2 as SASEGT. The CDR3 has 14 residues. Here the CDR3 reads CASRGIGAYNEQFF. In nucleotides, the CDR3 is TGTGCCAGCAGAGGGATAGGGGCCTACAATGAGCAGTTCTTC.

This clone was recorded a few times. Just one base apart from a much larger clone, this may be a read error. The chain links TRBV30 to TRBJ1-1, with D tentatively TRBD1 (6 bases). Germline assignment: CDR1 GTSNPN and CDR2 SVGIG (reference sequence). V was trimmed by 3 bases and J by 2 bases, leaving 10 bases between them. The CDR3 covers 13 residues. As DNA, the CDR3 is TGTGCCTGGAGACGGGGGCTAAACACTGAAGCTTTCTTT. It translates to CAWRRGLNTEAFF.

There are many counts of this clone. J is TRBJ2-1 and V is TRBV19; D possibly corresponds to TRBD2 (5 bases). Deletions cut 4 bases from V and 2 bases from J, with 9 bases between. There are 14 residues in the CDR3. Looked up from germline, CDR1 is LNHDA and CDR2 is SQIVND (reference sequence). CDR3 DNA sequence: TGTGCCAGTAGTACGGGGTCGGCCTACAATGAGCAGTTCTTC. Its protein is CASSTGSAYNEQFF.

This clone has a count of ten or more. The chain employs TRBV28 and TRBJ1-4; perhaps TRBD1 as D (6 bases). V lost 5 bases and J 8 bases, leaving 21 bases between the germline ends. Germline V gives CDR1 MDHEN, CDR2 SYDVKM. This CDR3 is built from 16 residues. The CDR3 loop is CASSANRVLALEKLFF. CDR3 sequence (DNA): TGTGCCAGCAGTGCGAACAGGGTTCTGGCTTTGGAAAAACTGTTTTTT.

This clone was observed at least ten times. The rearrangement uses TRBV18 and TRBJ2-7, with TRBD2 identical over 9 bases. The V gene's germline CDR1 is KGHSH and CDR2 LQKENI. With 5 bases clipped from V and 7 bases from J, the junction kept 3 bases outside the gene matches. CDR3 size: 12 residues. The CDR3 loop is CASSAGGEEQYF. The DNA of the CDR3 is TGTGCCAGCTCAGCGGGGGGGGAGGAGCAGTACTTC.

The sample holds many counts of this clone. The rearrangement uses TRBV11-1 and TRBJ1-3; D remains ambiguous. CDR3 length: 16 residues. The V and J ends lost 1 base and 2 bases respectively, with 12 bases between them. Germline V gives CDR1 SGHAT, CDR2 FQDESV (reference sequence). The CDR3 spells CASSLGTTATGNTIYF. CDR3 sequence (DNA): TGTGCCAGCAGCTTAGGTACCACCGCCACTGGAAACACCATATATTTT.

The sample holds many counts of this clone. This sample also contains other DNA sequences that code for the same CDR3. CDR3 sequence reads: CSARLRGGNEKLFF. Written as DNA, the CDR3 is TGCAGTGCTCGACTCCGTGGGGGTAATGAAAAACTGTTTTTT. The J gene is TRBJ1-4, the V gene TRBV20-1; TRBD1 is a possible D gene (5 bases). Looked up from germline, CDR1 is DFQATT and CDR2 is SNEGSKA (reference sequence). The CDR3 extends over 14 amino acids. V dropped 5 bases and J dropped 4 bases, with 14 bases sitting between them.

This clone was recorded at least ten times. The chain carries TRBV27 and TRBJ1-1; no firm D call. This CDR3 is built from 14 residues. Per germline, CDR1 MNHEY and CDR2 SMNVEV (reference sequence). V was trimmed by 4 bases and J by 1 base, leaving 10 bases between them. This CDR3 is CASSSNTGNTEAFF. CDR3 DNA: TGTGCCAGCAGTTCAAATACGGGGAACACTGAAGCTTTCTTT.

In its sample, this clone was seen many times. DNA of the CDR3: TGTGCCAGCACCAAACCTCCTGGGGGCACTGAAGCTTTCTTT. Encoded protein: CASTKPPGGTEAFF. The V and J genes are TRBV6-2 or TRBV6-3 and TRBJ1-1, with D possibly matching TRBD1 (5 bases). V lost 7 bases, J lost 4 bases, and 16 bases lay in between. The CDR3 is 14 amino acids. Germline-derived CDR1 and CDR2 are MNHEY and SVGEGT.

This clone was found many times. This rearrangement joins TRBV6-1 to TRBJ2-3; 9 positions agree with TRBD1. Germline-derived CDR1 and CDR2 are MNHNS and SASEGT. Losses at the gene ends were 5 bases for V and 6 bases for J; bases not matched to a gene: 12. This CDR3 comprises 16 residues. The CDR3 region is CASSKNRQGGKDTQYF. The CDR3 coding sequence is TGTGCCAGCAGTAAAAACCGACAGGGGGGTAAGGATACGCAGTATTTT.

This clone showed up many times. The CDR3 protein is CASSYTPDTYEQYF. Here the CDR3 DNA reads TGCGCCAGCAGCTACACCCCTGACACATACGAGCAGTACTTC. The V and J genes are TRBV5-1 and TRBJ2-7; D remains ambiguous. The V end was cut by 3 bases, the J end by 4 bases, with 14 bases between. In germline, CDR1 is SGHRS, CDR2 YFSETQ. The CDR3 is 14 amino acids.

This clone was found many times. This sequence joins TRBV4-1 and TRBJ1-4; weak D call: TRBD1 (5 bases). Trimming stripped 3 bases from V and 8 bases from J, with 25 bases between. The CDR3 consists of 18 residues. Germline CDR1 MGHRA, CDR2 YSYEKL. CDR3 amino acids: CASSHLSGFRADWEKLFF. The CDR3 DNA is TGCGCCAGCAGCCACTTGTCGGGGTTCAGGGCTGATTGGGAAAAACTGTTTTTT.

In its sample, this clone was seen many times. The CDR3 reads CASRGQVLYNEQFF. CDR3 DNA: TGTGCCAGCAGGGGACAGGTCTTGTACAATGAGCAGTTCTTC. V and J are TRBV12-3 or TRBV12-4 and TRBJ2-1; 8 positions match TRBD1. The ends lost 6 bases at V and 4 bases at J; junction bases unmatched: 5. CDR3 length: 14 amino acids.

This clone was seen at least ten times. The V and J genes are TRBV2 and TRBJ2-1; TRBD2 aligns across 11 bases. V lost 6 bases and J lost 3; bases outside the gene matches: 10. Germline V CDR1 and CDR2: SNHLY, FYNNEI. The CDR3 length is 17 residues. The CDR3 sequence: CASRRQTSGIIYNEQFF. DNA for the CDR3: TGTGCCAGCAGACGCCAGACTAGCGGGATTATCTACAATGAGCAGTTCTTC. Looking up the rest from reference TRBV2 and TRBJ2-1 gives the full variable domain: EPEVTQTPSHQVTQMGQEVILRCVPISNHLYFYWYRQILGQKVEFLVSFYNNEISEKSEIFDDQFSVERPDGSNFTLKIRSTKLEDSAMYFCASRRQTSGIIYNEQFFGPGTRLTVL.

In its sample, this clone was seen many times. The gene calls are TRBV5-1 and TRBJ2-3; 7 positions agree with TRBD2. CDR1 is SGHRS and CDR2 is YFSETQ in the germline V gene. CDR3 length equals 15 residues. Trimming took 2 bases from V and 4 from J; bases not matched to a gene: 7. The CDR3 nucleotides are TGCGCCAGCAGCTTCCAAGCGGGGATGGCAGATACGCAGTATTTT. It translates to CASSFQAGMADTQYF.